These 21 T cell receptor beta chains were sequenced from one sample in a study of T cell changes during pregnancy in multiple sclerosis. Sequencing used immunoSEQ multiplex PCR; TCRdb keeps in-frame clones, though not all of them. The data hold some 71,000 clones, with roughly 90% observed a single time. The source was peripheral blood, collected in the third trimester of pregnancy. The origin of the receptors is a female donor with multiple sclerosis, enrolled in a pregnancy study.

The chain has TRBV18 and TRBJ1-2; no definite D call. Germline V lookup: CDR1 KGHSH, CDR2 LQKENI. The CDR3 sequence is 17 residues long. Trimming took 2 bases from V and 0 from J, leaving 16 bases between them. The CDR3 bases are TGTGCCAGCTCACCAACCCTTTTAGAATTAGCTAACTATGGCTACACCTTC. Its protein is CASSPTLLELANYGYTF. The variable domain in full, completed from reference TRBV18 and TRBJ1-2, reads NAGVMQNPRHLVRRRGQEARLRCSPMKGHSHVYWYRQLPEEGLKFMVYLQKENIIDESGMPKERFSAEFPKEGPSILRIQQVVRGDSAAYFCASSPTLLELANYGYTFGSGTRLTVV.

This chain uses TRBV7-3 with TRBJ1-2, with TRBD1 identical over 7 bases. V was pared by 5 bases and J by 8 bases, with 11 bases of the junction left unmatched. The CDR3 runs 14 residues. Germline-derived CDR1 and CDR2 are SGHTA and FQGTGA. The CDR3 loop is CASSPGGPGSGYTF. CDR3 sequence (DNA): TGTGCCAGCAGCCCAGGGGGGCCAGGGAGCGGCTACACCTTC.

The chain combines TRBV19 with TRBJ1-1; tentatively, D is TRBD1 (5 bases). Germline V lookup: CDR1 LNHDA, CDR2 SQIVND (reference sequence). Deletions cut 3 bases from V and 3 bases from J, with 11 bases between. The CDR3 runs 14 residues. The DNA of the CDR3 is TGTGCCAGTAGTATTATAGGAGGGGACACTGAAGCTTTCTTT. Encoded protein: CASSIIGGDTEAFF. The full variable domain, completed using reference TRBV19 and TRBJ1-1, is DGGITQSPKYLFRKEGQNVTLSCEQNLNHDAMYWYRQDPGQGLRLIYYSQIVNDFQKGDIAEGYSVSREKKESFPLTVTSAQKNPTAFYLCASSIIGGDTEAFFGQGTRLTVV.

This sequence joins TRBV4-3 and TRBJ2-3, with 12 bases fitting TRBD2. Looked up from germline, CDR1 is LGHNA and CDR2 is YSLEER. CDR3 length: 18 residues. V was clipped by 0 bases and J by 2 bases; unmatched bases: 6. CDR3 residues: CASSQDILAGGYTDTQYF. In DNA, the CDR3 is TGCGCCAGCAGCCAAGATATCCTAGCGGGGGGGTACACAGATACGCAGTATTTT.

The chain couples TRBV19 to TRBJ1-1, with 9 nucleotides matching TRBD1. V shed 2 bases, J shed 5 bases, and the junction held 6 bases outside the gene matches. CDR1 and CDR2 from the germline V gene are LNHDA and SQIVND (reference sequence). The CDR3 covers 15 residues. CDR3 region: CASSILPGQGTEAFF. The CDR3 DNA follows: TGTGCCAGTAGTATACTACCGGGACAGGGAACTGAAGCTTTCTTT.

V is TRBV19 and J is TRBJ1-1; 7 nucleotides match TRBD1. The V gene end was trimmed by 6 bases and the J gene end by 3 bases; junction bases not matched to a gene: 1. The CDR3 is made up of 12 amino acids. The germline V gene encodes CDR1 LNHDA and CDR2 SQIVND (reference sequence). The CDR3 spells CASRDRDTEAFF. The CDR3 bases are TGTGCCAGTAGAGACAGGGACACTGAAGCTTTCTTT.

V usage is TRBV2 and J usage is TRBJ2-1, with no clear D. Trimming took 6 bases from V and 6 from J, leaving 12 bases between them. CDR3 length: 13 residues. Germline CDR1 SNHLY, CDR2 FYNNEI. In nucleotides, the CDR3 is TGTGCCAGCAGCCTGGAGCGCAGCAATGAGCAGTTCTTC. Protein product: CASSLERSNEQFF.

This chain connects TRBV4-3 to TRBJ2-2, with TRBD2 matching 8 bases. V lost 0 bases to trimming and J lost 3 bases; unmatched junction nucleotides: 6. Germline V gene lookup returns CDR1 LGHNA and CDR2 YSLEER. CDR3 length equals 17 residues. For the CDR3, the DNA is TGCGCCAGCAGCCAAGAACGGGGGGGGGTTGACACCGGGGAGCTGTTTTTT. Its translation is CASSQERGGVDTGELFF.

The V and J genes are TRBV7-2 and TRBJ1-5; weak D call: TRBD1 (5 bases). CDR3 length equals 14 residues. CDR1 is SGHTA and CDR2 is FQGNSA in the germline V gene. V dropped 5 bases and J dropped 2 bases, with 10 bases sitting between them. The CDR3 DNA is TGTGCCAGCAGCGACGGGACTGGCAATCAGCCCCAGCATTTT. Translated: CASSDGTGNQPQHF.

This chain connects TRBV5-1 to TRBJ2-5, with 8 bases fitting TRBD1. Germline V gene data show CDR1 as SGHRS and CDR2 as YFSETQ. CDR3 length: 13 residues. After removal of 3 bases from V and 5 bases from J, the junction contained 3 bases not matched to a gene. The CDR3: CASSWTGWETQYF. The DNA of the CDR3 is TGCGCCAGCAGCTGGACAGGGTGGGAGACCCAGTACTTC.

Regarding this clone: At one boundary the junction diverges from the germline segment, which might be a read error. The chain recombines TRBV5-4 with TRBJ1-1; D gene unclear. The length of the CDR3 is 12 residues. The germline CDR1 and CDR2 sequences are SGHNT and YYREEE (reference sequence). This chain's CDR3 is CASSVYNTEAFF. In DNA form, the CDR3 reads TGTGCCAGCAGCGTTTACAACACCGAAGCTTTCTTT.

The V and J genes are TRBV5-1 and TRBJ2-1; D is perhaps TRBD1 (6 bases). Germline CDR1 SGHRS, CDR2 YFSETQ. V was pared by 0 bases and J by 6 bases, with 16 bases between. The length of the CDR3 is 16 residues. CDR3 amino acids: CASSLGGAGVFNEQFF. In DNA, the CDR3 is TGCGCCAGCAGCTTGGGCGGTGCAGGGGTATTCAATGAGCAGTTCTTC. Filled out from reference TRBV5-1 and TRBJ2-1, the complete variable domain reads KAGVTQTPRYLIKTRGQQVTLSCSPISGHRSVSWYQQTPGQGLQFLFEYFSETQRNKGNFPGRFSGRQFSNSRSEMNVSTLELGDSALYLCASSLGGAGVFNEQFFGPGTRLTVL.

This chain uses TRBV13 with TRBJ2-3; D is ambiguous. CDR1 and CDR2 from the germline V gene are PRHDT and FYEKMQ (reference sequence). The CDR3 is 22 amino acids. V lost 5 bases, J lost 0 bases, and 33 bases lay in between. The CDR3, as DNA: TGTGCCAGCAGCCCGCCCCTCTGGAGACGAGGATCCCCAGATTATAGCACAGATACGCAGTATTTT. This translates into CASSPPLWRRGSPDYSTDTQYF.

This clone was found once. The chain recombines TRBV25-1 with TRBJ1-1, with D hard to call. Germline CDR1 reads MGHDK; CDR2 reads SYGVNS. The CDR3 spans 16 residues. Trimming took off 5 bases at V and 5 bases at J, with 21 bases between the two ends. The CDR3, as DNA: TGTGCCAGCAGTCCCAACCCCCCCCCGGGTGCGACTGAAGCTTTCTTT. This gives the protein CASSPNPPPGATEAFF.

The chain has TRBV10-2 and TRBJ2-7; perhaps TRBD2 as D (5 bases). Trimming left V 6 bases short and J 7 bases short, with 16 bases between. Germline V gene lookup returns CDR1 WSHSY and CDR2 SAAADI. CDR3 length equals 13 residues. The DNA for the CDR3 is TGCGCCAGCAGCTTGGCGAGGGCGCGGGAGCAGTACTTC. Amino acids: CASSLARAREQYF.

The V gene is TRBV5-5, the J gene TRBJ2-2; 12 nucleotides match TRBD2. There are 16 residues in the CDR3. The trim removed 0 bases at V and 5 bases at J, leaving 2 bases unmatched. Germline loops: CDR1 SGHKS, CDR2 YYEKEE (reference sequence). CDR3 residues: CASSLGLAGDTGELFF. CDR3 nucleotides: TGTGCCAGCAGCTTGGGACTAGCGGGAGATACCGGGGAGCTGTTTTTT.

CDR3 DNA sequence: TGTGCCAGCAGTTTCACTATGTGGGGCCCAGGGCACCAAGAGACCCAGTACTTC. Translated, it gives CASSFTMWGPGHQETQYF. The genes are TRBV7-6 and TRBJ2-5; tentative D call: TRBD1 (5 bases). Germline loops: CDR1 SGHVS, CDR2 FNYEAQ. Trimming removed 6 bases from V and 0 bases from J, with 23 bases in between. The CDR3 has 18 residues.

The chain is built from TRBV5-6 and TRBJ1-1; D is unclear. CDR1 SGHDT and CDR2 YYEEEE come from the germline V gene. V lost 4 bases to trimming and J lost 0 bases, with 7 bases between them. The length of the CDR3 is 13 residues. CDR3 bases: TGTGCCAGCAGCGTGGTTATGAACACTGAAGCTTTCTTT. Its translation: CASSVVMNTEAFF. Looking up the rest from reference TRBV5-6 and TRBJ1-1 gives the full variable domain: DAGVTQSPTHLIKTRGQQVTLRCSPKSGHDTVSWYQQALGQGPQFIFQYYEEEERQRGNFPDRFSGHQFPNYSSELNVNALLLGDSALYLCASSVVMNTEAFFGQGTRLTVV.

The chain couples TRBV9 to TRBJ1-4, with 9 bases that match TRBD1. The CDR3 loop spans 20 amino acids. Germline V gives CDR1 SGDLS, CDR2 YYNGEE. J gave up 8 bases and V 5 bases, and 25 bases lay outside the gene matches. The CDR3 DNA follows: TGTGCCAGCAGGACGGACAGGGGAGCGAAAAACGGACAGGGGAGCGAAAAACTGTTTTTT. Protein product: CASRTDRGAKNGQGSEKLFF.

The genes are TRBV6-1 and TRBJ1-4; D is unresolved. V lost 4 bases and J 4 bases, leaving 7 bases between the germline ends. The germline gives CDR1 MNHNS, CDR2 SASEGT. The CDR3 extends over 13 amino acids. CDR3 DNA sequence: TGTGCCAGCAGTGGGCGGATTAATGAAAAACTGTTTTTT. It translates to CASSGRINEKLFF.

The V and J genes are TRBV28 and TRBJ1-2; D remains ambiguous. The germline gives CDR1 MDHEN, CDR2 SYDVKM. The CDR3 has 13 residues. V gave up 2 bases and J gave up 7 bases, with 11 bases separating them. The CDR3 DNA reads TGTGCCAGCAGTTTACGGCCACGAGGTGGCTACACCTTC. Protein product: CASSLRPRGGYTF.